This T cell receptor (beta chain) was sequenced for a study of shared clonotypes between healthy human individuals. This table comes from immunoSEQ multiplex PCR, and its TCRdb copy is limited to in-frame clones, with some not included. The sample comprises some 2,500,000 clones, 90% to 95% of which are singletons, and about 0.38% rests with the top ten. Trimming pared 1 base from V and 8 bases from J, leaving 13 bases between. The CDR3 sequence is 14 residues long. In germline, CDR1 is SGHAT, CDR2 FQNNGV. This clone was counted once. The source of this sequence is a man aged 18-30 years in good health. Some clones in this sample may be carry-over from other donors' samples. What was sequenced was naive CD4+ T cells from PBMCs. The subset is: CD45RA+ positively selected. This chain connects TRBV11-2 to TRBJ2-3, with D possibly TRBD2 on 6 matching bases. The CDR3 protein is CASSLGVGTGTQYF. CDR3 DNA sequence: TGTGCCAGCAGCTTAGGGGTAGGGACTGGTACGCAGTATTTT.